One and the same sample provided the 6 T cell receptor beta chains below, sequenced in a study of blood T cell repertoires in COVID-19. Data came from immunoSEQ multiplex PCR; TCRdb stores just in-frame clones and leaves some out. The sample carries over 450,000 clones, 70% to 90% recorded once. Sequenced sample: peripheral blood. The receptors shown here come from a woman between 50 and 59 years old with COVID-19, enrolled during active disease.

This chain links TRBV6-5 with TRBJ2-1, with TRBD1 matching over 12 bases. From germline, CDR1 is MNHEY and CDR2 SVGAGI. V lost 4 bases, J lost 6 bases, and 1 base stayed unmatched. The CDR3 sequence is 14 residues long. The DNA for the CDR3 is TGTGCCAGCAGTTCGGGACAGGGGGCCAATGAGCAGTTCTTC. Its protein is CASSSGQGANEQFF.

The chain combines TRBV4-1 with TRBJ2-7; TRBD2 matches at 10 bases. The CDR3 is 17 amino acids. Trimming cost V 0 bases and J 2 bases; bases outside gene matches: 7. CDR1 is MGHRA and CDR2 is YSYEKL in the germline V gene. The CDR3, as DNA: TGCGCCAGCAGCCAAGATCCCAGCGGGGGGGCTACCTACGAGCAGTACTTC. It yields the protein CASSQDPSGGATYEQYF.

The chain uses TRBV11-2 and TRBJ2-3, with unresolved D. Germline-derived CDR1 and CDR2 are SGHAT and FQNNGV. This CDR3 region has 15 residues. Trimming removed 1 base at V and 2 bases at J, with 10 bases between. The CDR3 region is CASSLGATLTDTQYF. The CDR3 DNA sequence: TGTGCCAGCAGCTTAGGGGCAACCCTCACAGATACGCAGTATTTT.

V gene TRBV10-2 combines with J gene TRBJ1-6; D not resolved. Germline lookup yields CDR1 WSHSY and CDR2 SAAADI. The ends were cut back, 4 bases at V and 5 bases at J, with 12 bases in the middle. CDR3 length: 15 residues. Written as DNA, the CDR3 is TGCGCCAGCAGTGGGCCGCCGATCCATAATTCACCCCTCCACTTT. It specifies CASSGPPIHNSPLHF.

This clone was seen only a few times. V usage is TRBV10-1 and J usage is TRBJ1-3; D gene uncertain. This CDR3 has 14 residues. Trimming stripped 0 bases from V and 3 bases from J, with 6 bases between. The germline gives CDR1 WNHNN, CDR2 SYGVQD (reference sequence). CDR3 sequence (DNA): TGCGCCAGCAGTGAGTCTGCAGATGGAAACACCATATATTTT. Encoded protein: CASSESADGNTIYF.

V gene TRBV12-5 combines with J gene TRBJ1-1; tentative D call: TRBD1 (6 bases). V shed 0 bases and J shed 0 bases, with 23 bases lying between them. This CDR3 is 20 amino acids long. Germline V gene data show CDR1 as LGHNT and CDR2 as FRNRAP. The CDR3 here is CASGLVGMIRRGSMNTEAFF. CDR3 coding DNA: TGTGCTAGTGGTTTGGTAGGAATGATCCGCAGGGGCTCAATGAACACTGAAGCTTTCTTT.